Listed here are 32 T cell receptor beta chains from one sample, sequenced in a study of shared clonotypes between healthy human individuals. Generated by immunoSEQ multiplex PCR, the TCRdb table keeps only in-frame clones and is missing some. The table has about 590,000 clones, around 95% seen once. Cells designated naive CD8 were CD45RO-negative and were positively selected for CCR7, with terminally differentiated effector memory CD45RA+ cells excluded. Sequenced sample: naive CD8+ T cells sorted from blood. These receptors came from a woman aged 25-40 years in good health.

The chain joins TRBV13 to TRBJ2-3; D call uncertain. V lost 4 bases, J lost 4 bases, and 9 bases lay in between. The CDR3 runs 13 residues. Germline V gene lookup returns CDR1 PRHDT and CDR2 FYEKMQ (reference sequence). In DNA form, the CDR3 reads TGTGCCAGCAGCTCCGGGTCGGCAGATACGCAGTATTTT. Its translation is CASSSGSADTQYF.

This chain connects TRBV5-4 to TRBJ2-7, with D perhaps TRBD2 (5 bases). The CDR3 is 13 amino acids. The V end was cut by 6 bases, the J end by 4 bases, with 14 bases between. Germline CDR1 SGHNT, CDR2 YYREEE (reference sequence). CDR3 bases: TGTGCCAGCATGGACTCTCAAGTTTACGAGCAGTACTTC. This gives the protein CASMDSQVYEQYF. Based on the CDR3 plus reference TRBV5-4 and TRBJ2-7, the full variable domain is ETGVTQSPTHLIKTRGQQVTLRCSSQSGHNTVSWYQQALGQGPQFIFQYYREEENGRGNFPPRFSGLQFPNYSSELNVNALELDDSALYLCASMDSQVYEQYFGPGTRLTVT.

Note on this clone: This CDR3 is also generated by other DNA sequences in the sample. This chain joins TRBV28 and TRBJ2-7, with D perhaps being TRBD1 or TRBD2 (5 bases each). CDR3 length equals 14 residues. V was shortened by 2 bases and J by 0 bases, with 8 bases between the two germline ends. Germline lookup yields CDR1 MDHEN and CDR2 SYDVKM. The CDR3 is CASSLPGTSYEQYF. CDR3 bases: TGTGCCAGCAGTTTACCAGGGACCTCCTACGAGCAGTACTTC.

The rearrangement joins TRBV6-5 to TRBJ2-2, with D possibly being TRBD1 (5 bases). Trimming stripped 6 bases from V and 3 bases from J, with 11 bases between. This CDR3 has 14 residues. Per the germline V gene, CDR1 is MNHEY and CDR2 is SVGAGI. This chain's CDR3 is CASSPQGDTGELFF. The CDR3, as DNA: TGTGCCAGCAGCCCCCAAGGGGACACCGGGGAGCTGTTTTTT.

The J gene is TRBJ1-3, the V gene TRBV5-8; D unresolved. From germline, CDR1 is SGHTS and CDR2 YDEGEE. The CDR3 loop spans 15 amino acids. V was pared by 4 bases and J by 9 bases, with 20 bases between. CDR3 sequence (DNA): TGTGCCAGCAGCGGGAAACCGGGAAAGATAGGCACCATATATTTT. Protein: CASSGKPGKIGTIYF. Combining the CDR3 with reference TRBV5-8 and TRBJ1-3 gives the whole variable domain EAGVTQSPTHLIKTRGQQATLRCSPISGHTSVYWYQQALGLGLQFLLWYDEGEERNRGNFPPRFSGRQFPNYSSELNVNALELEDSALYLCASSGKPGKIGTIYFGEGSWLTVV.

A remark on this clone: In the same sample, other DNA sequences code for this CDR3. This chain connects TRBV19 to TRBJ2-1; a weak D match, TRBD2 (5 bases). The CDR3 totals 13 residues. CDR1 is LNHDA and CDR2 is SQIVND in the germline V gene (reference sequence). The V and J ends lost 3 bases and 4 bases respectively, with 7 bases between them. The CDR3 DNA sequence: TGTGCCAGTAGTATTGGACTGTACAATGAGCAGTTCTTC. This translates into CASSIGLYNEQFF.

This clone was detected once. The chain employs TRBV4-1 and TRBJ2-7; D is undetermined. Deletions cut 4 bases from V and 3 bases from J, with 16 bases between. Germline CDR1 reads MGHRA; CDR2 reads YSYEKL. This CDR3 has 15 amino acids. The CDR3 spells CASSLSNPPGYEQYF. The DNA for the CDR3 is TGCGCCAGCAGCCTGAGTAATCCCCCTGGCTACGAGCAGTACTTC.

The chain uses TRBV4-2 and TRBJ1-2, with D unresolved. CDR3 length equals 13 residues. The V gene lost 0 bases and the J gene lost 8 bases, with 10 bases spanning the gap. Germline V gene sequence: CDR1 LGHNA, CDR2 YNFKEQ. CDR3 in DNA: TGTGCCAGCAGCCAAGATTCCGGTCACGGCTACACCTTC. This encodes CASSQDSGHGYTF.

This rearrangement joins TRBV19 to TRBJ2-2, with TRBD1 matching 7 bases. The CDR3 sequence is 16 residues long. The V segment lost 1 base and the J segment 6 bases; nucleotides outside the gene matches: 8. In germline, CDR1 is LNHDA, CDR2 SQIVND (reference sequence). The CDR3 DNA is TGTGCCAGTAGTATAGGATCGGGGACAGTCGCCGGGGAGCTGTTTTTT. This sequence encodes CASSIGSGTVAGELFF. Together with reference TRBV19 and TRBJ2-2, the CDR3 gives the full variable domain: DGGITQSPKYLFRKEGQNVTLSCEQNLNHDAMYWYRQDPGQGLRLIYYSQIVNDFQKGDIAEGYSVSREKKESFPLTVTSAQKNPTAFYLCASSIGSGTVAGELFFGEGSRLTVL.

The chain recombines TRBV25-1 with TRBJ2-5; 7 nucleotides agree with TRBD2. The DNA matches TRBJ2-7 better at its end, which makes the J call doubtful. In germline, CDR1 is MGHDK, CDR2 SYGVNS. CDR3 length: 15 amino acids. CDR3 DNA sequence: TGTGCCAGCAGTGATCCCGCTAGCGGAGCCTACGAGCAGTACTTC. It is translated as CASSDPASGAYEQYF.

The genes are TRBV28 and TRBJ2-7; 11 bases fit TRBD2. V shed 5 bases and J 7 bases; nucleotides not matched to a gene: 4. This CDR3 spans 13 amino acids. CDR1 is MDHEN and CDR2 is SYDVKM in the germline V gene. The CDR3 is CASSPGTSGEQYF. In DNA form, the CDR3 reads TGTGCCAGCAGTCCAGGGACTAGCGGAGAGCAGTACTTC.

The J gene is TRBJ1-2, the V gene TRBV27; 10 bases align to TRBD1. CDR3 length: 16 residues. Germline V gives CDR1 MNHEY, CDR2 SMNVEV (reference sequence). Unmatched junction bases numbered 8, after V lost 3 bases and J lost 4 bases. The CDR3 nucleotides read TGTGCCAGCAGTTTGTCCGCCGGGACAGGGGCCTATGGCTACACCTTC. It yields the protein CASSLSAGTGAYGYTF.

This clone has just one count. This chain connects TRBV6-6 to TRBJ2-7; 15 nucleotides match TRBD2. CDR1 MNHNY and CDR2 SVGAGI come from the germline V gene (reference sequence). The CDR3 has 16 amino acids. The junction had 9 bases not matched to a gene; V was cut back by 7 bases and J by 5 bases. CDR3 sequence: CASNSGTSGRRDEQYF. The CDR3 DNA follows: TGTGCCAGCAACTCTGGGACTAGCGGGAGGAGGGACGAGCAGTACTTC.

The rearrangement joins TRBV5-1 to TRBJ1-1; 7 bases are shared with TRBD1. The CDR3 spans 16 residues. Germline values: CDR1 SGHRS, CDR2 YFSETQ. The ends lost 4 bases at V and 0 bases at J; junction bases unmatched: 9. This chain's CDR3 is CASSPRKGTVNTEAFF. CDR3 coding DNA: TGCGCCAGCAGCCCTAGGAAAGGGACAGTGAACACTGAAGCTTTCTTT.

The chain joins TRBV27 to TRBJ2-6; 7 nucleotides line up with TRBD2. V was pared by 5 bases and J by 4 bases, with 8 bases of the junction left unmatched. CDR1 and CDR2 from the germline V gene are MNHEY and SMNVEV (reference sequence). This CDR3 is 16 amino acids long. The CDR3: CASSSGRAYGANVLTF. For the CDR3, the DNA is TGTGCCAGCAGTAGTGGGAGGGCCTACGGGGCCAACGTCCTGACTTTC.

The V gene is TRBV5-1, the J gene TRBJ2-7; D perhaps matches TRBD1 (5 bases). The V and J ends lost 4 bases and 2 bases respectively, with 13 bases between them. Germline V CDR1 and CDR2: SGHRS, YFSETQ. The CDR3 sequence is 14 residues long. The CDR3, as DNA: TGCGCCAGCAGCGATCAACGACAGACCTACGAGCAGTACTTC. Translating gives CASSDQRQTYEQYF.

This chain joins TRBV5-6 and TRBJ2-2; D possibly corresponds to TRBD2 (6 bases). The germline V and J ends were trimmed by 4 bases and 2 bases, with 15 bases remaining between them. Germline CDR1 reads SGHDT; CDR2 reads YYEEEE. The CDR3 totals 16 residues. CDR3 amino acids: CASSLGGTVNTGELFF. CDR3 sequence (DNA): TGTGCCAGCAGCCTTGGAGGGACGGTTAACACCGGGGAGCTGTTTTTT.

The chain recombines TRBV27 with TRBJ2-5, with 9 bases aligning to TRBD1. The J call could be wrong; TRBJ2-7 is a better fit for the DNA end. Germline V gene lookup returns CDR1 MNHEY and CDR2 SMNVEV (reference sequence). The CDR3 consists of 15 residues. The CDR3 coding sequence is TGTGCCAGCAGTACCCCCGGGACAGGGCAGGGCGAGCAGTACTTC. Translating gives CASSTPGTGQGEQYF.

This chain connects TRBV7-8 to TRBJ2-7; no clear D. The CDR3 has 13 amino acids. V was pared by 3 bases and J by 2 bases, with 8 bases between. CDR1 is SGHVS and CDR2 is FQNEAQ in the germline V gene. The CDR3 protein is CASSLPNPYEQYF. DNA for the CDR3: TGTGCCAGCAGCTTGCCAAACCCCTACGAGCAGTACTTC.

The rearrangement uses TRBV4-2 and TRBJ2-7; either TRBD1 or TRBD2 may fit D (5 bases each). The V gene lost 1 base and the J gene lost 4 bases, with 17 bases spanning the gap. Per germline, CDR1 LGHNA and CDR2 YNFKEQ. This CDR3 is built from 16 residues. CDR3 coding DNA: TGTGCCAGCAGCCAAGGTGAGAGTGGGGGTCTATACGAGCAGTACTTC. Protein sequence: CASSQGESGGLYEQYF.

This chain connects TRBV10-3 to TRBJ1-3, with D unresolved. V lost 2 bases, J lost 0 bases, and 5 bases lay in between. The germline gives CDR1 ENHRY, CDR2 SYGVKD. This CDR3 region has 14 residues. CDR3 region: CAISEANSGNTIYF. CDR3 coding DNA: TGTGCCATCAGTGAGGCAAACTCTGGAAACACCATATATTTT.

V and J are TRBV9 and TRBJ1-1; tentatively, D is TRBD1 (5 bases). The CDR3 spans 14 residues. From germline, CDR1 is SGDLS and CDR2 YYNGEE. Trimming pared 3 bases from V and 6 bases from J, leaving 15 bases between. As DNA, the CDR3 is TGTGCCAGCAGCGGACCTATTGGGGGGGCTGAAGCTTTCTTT. It codes for CASSGPIGGAEAFF.

The V call is TRBV4-1, the J call TRBJ2-5, with 8 bases that match TRBD2. The J call may be in error: the DNA end matches TRBJ2-7 better. Germline CDR1 and CDR2: MGHRA and YSYEKL. CDR3 size: 15 residues. CDR3 in amino acids: CASSQTLADTYEQYF. Here the CDR3 DNA reads TGCGCCAGCAGCCAGACACTAGCGGACACCTACGAGCAGTACTTC.

The chain links TRBV28 to TRBJ2-7; 8 bases agree with TRBD2. This CDR3 has 14 amino acids. Per the germline V gene, CDR1 is MDHEN and CDR2 is SYDVKM. The V and J ends lost 3 bases and 4 bases, in that order; junction bases with no gene match: 5. The DNA of the CDR3 is TGTGCCAGCAGTTTGGACGGGAGGGGTTACGAGCAGTACTTC. It encodes CASSLDGRGYEQYF.

This clone was found a few times. The chain couples TRBV7-9 to TRBJ1-1; weak D call: TRBD1 (5 bases). CDR1 SEHNR and CDR2 FQNEAQ come from the germline V gene (reference sequence). This CDR3 contains 13 residues. V gave up 4 bases and J gave up 6 bases, with 12 bases separating them. CDR3 nucleotides: TGTGCCAGCAGCTCAAGCAGGGAGTCTGAAGCTTTCTTT. Translation gives CASSSSRESEAFF.

This sequence joins TRBV5-4 and TRBJ2-7, with 7 positions matching TRBD1. Germline assignment: CDR1 SGHNT and CDR2 YYREEE (reference sequence). The CDR3 is 14 residues long. J lost 1 base, V lost 4 bases, and 5 bases had no gene match. The DNA of the CDR3 is TGTGCCAGCAGCGCGACGGGACAGTCCTACGAGCAGTACTTC. This translates into CASSATGQSYEQYF.

This sequence joins TRBV13 and TRBJ1-6; D is perhaps TRBD1 (5 bases). V dropped 0 bases and J dropped 16 bases, with 13 bases sitting between them. This CDR3 has 13 amino acids. Looked up from germline, CDR1 is PRHDT and CDR2 is FYEKMQ (reference sequence). CDR3 protein: CASSLGDNLKLHF. CDR3 sequence (DNA): TGTGCCAGCAGCTTAGGGGACAACCTAAAACTCCACTTT.

The V call is TRBV28, the J call TRBJ1-2, with TRBD1 matching over 9 bases. The CDR3 loop spans 15 amino acids. Per the germline V gene, CDR1 is MDHEN and CDR2 is SYDVKM. Germline trimming cut 6 bases from V and 8 bases from J; bases unmatched to any gene: 13. The DNA for the CDR3 is TGTGCCAGCAGACCGTTAAGCCGGGACAGGGAAGGCTACACCTTC. It yields the protein CASRPLSRDREGYTF.

The gene calls are TRBV7-8 and TRBJ2-7, with 9 bases aligning to TRBD1. The junction had 3 bases not matched to a gene; V was cut back by 1 base and J by 2 bases. Germline V gene data show CDR1 as SGHVS and CDR2 as FQNEAQ. This CDR3 has 15 residues. The CDR3 coding sequence is TGTGCCAGCAGCTTAGTGGGGACAGGGACCTACGAGCAGTACTTC. This sequence encodes CASSLVGTGTYEQYF.

The chain combines TRBV19 with TRBJ1-2, with a tentative D call TRBD1 (6 bases). CDR1 LNHDA and CDR2 SQIVND come from the germline V gene (reference sequence). The V end was cut by 5 bases, the J end by 0 bases, with 13 bases between. The length of the CDR3 is 15 residues. In DNA form, the CDR3 reads TGTGCCAGTAGTGGCCGGGACAAGGCTAACTATGGCTACACCTTC. Translation: CASSGRDKANYGYTF.

This rearrangement joins TRBV7-2 to TRBJ2-7; TRBD1 is a possible D gene (6 bases). Germline loops: CDR1 SGHTA, CDR2 FQGNSA. The CDR3 runs to 15 residues. Trimming pared 5 bases from V and 3 bases from J, leaving 17 bases between. The CDR3 here is CASSAGTPYVYEQYF. The CDR3 DNA reads TGTGCCAGCAGCGCCGGGACACCATACGTCTACGAGCAGTACTTC.

The chain combines TRBV27 with TRBJ2-7, with 11 bases fitting TRBD2. The CDR3 consists of 15 residues. Unmatched junction bases numbered 3, after V lost 5 bases and J lost 0 bases. The germline V gene has CDR1 MNHEY and CDR2 SMNVEV (reference sequence). The CDR3 bases are TGTGCCAGCAGTACGCTAGCGGGAGGCTCCTACGAGCAGTACTTC. It codes for CASSTLAGGSYEQYF.